The 15 T cell receptor beta chains listed next were all sequenced from one sample in a study of CD8 T cells in ankylosing spondylitis. Study-wide results and caveats: For ankylosing spondylitis blood, a TCR beta motif of under ten highly homologous variants appeared characteristic.

The antigens for these receptors are not known. TCRdb called the 5' RACE reads again in MiXCR, with one record for every CDR3 protein. The sample shows about 330,000 distinct CDR3 sequences, roughly 8% of them seen only once. Material for sequencing was blood, either unsorted or a sorted T cell fraction (not recorded which). The origin of the receptors is a male donor with ankylosing spondylitis.

This clonotype was counted a few times. This chain links TRBV10-3 with TRBJ2-7, with D tentatively TRBD1 or TRBD2 (5 bases each). CDR1 is ENHRY and CDR2 is SYGVKD in the germline V gene. The CDR3 spans 16 residues. V lost 3 bases and J 0 bases, leaving 15 bases between the germline ends. CDR3 bases: TGTGCCATCAGTGATTATCGATCAGGGAGCTCCTACGAGCAGTACTTC. This codes for CAISDYRSGSSYEQYF.

This clonotype was found many times. CDR3 loop: CASTQTGTPYNEQFF. The CDR3 DNA reads TGTGCCAGCACCCAAACCGGGACACCCTACAATGAGCAGTTCTTC. This sequence joins TRBV7-9 and TRBJ2-1; TRBD1 is a possible D gene (6 bases). The CDR3 runs to 15 residues. V was cut by 7 bases and J by 2 bases, with 15 bases left in between. CDR1 SEHNR and CDR2 FQNEAQ come from the germline V gene (reference sequence).

The rearrangement links TRBV4-3 to TRBJ2-1; D might be TRBD2 (6 bases). The V gene's germline CDR1 is LGHNA and CDR2 YSLEER. The CDR3 length is 17 residues. V dropped 5 bases and J dropped 3 bases, with 20 bases sitting between them. The chain's CDR3 is CASSSNPAGPGYNEQFF. Here the CDR3 DNA reads TGCGCCAGCAGCTCGAACCCAGCGGGCCCGGGCTACAATGAGCAGTTCTTC.

The chain links TRBV7-9 to TRBJ2-1; tentative D call: TRBD2 (5 bases). The CDR3 consists of 16 residues. Trimming shortened V by 5 bases and J by 3 bases, and 17 bases separated the two germline ends. CDR1 is SEHNR and CDR2 is FQNEAQ in the germline V gene (reference sequence). Here the CDR3 DNA reads TGTGCCAGCAGCCCCTTCCGGGGAGTGGGCTACAATGAGCAGTTCTTC. It translates to CASSPFRGVGYNEQFF.

This clonotype was seen only a few times. The chain uses TRBV12-3 or TRBV12-4 and TRBJ1-6, with TRBD1 matching 8 bases. The CDR3 spans 15 residues. The V segment lost 2 bases and the J segment 7 bases; nucleotides outside the gene matches: 4. CDR3 amino acids: CASSLRGQANSPLHF. DNA of the CDR3: TGTGCCAGCAGTTTAAGGGGACAGGCGAATTCACCCCTCCACTTT.

The chain uses TRBV20-1 and TRBJ1-1; 7 bases are shared with TRBD1. CDR3 size: 12 residues. Trimming at V came to 3 bases and at J to 6 bases, leaving 4 bases not matched to a gene. The germline gives CDR1 DFQATT, CDR2 SNEGSKA (reference sequence). CDR3 sequence reads: CSASDRDAEAFF. The CDR3 DNA reads TGCAGTGCTAGTGACAGGGACGCTGAAGCTTTCTTT.

This clonotype was seen at least ten times. This chain links TRBV28 with TRBJ2-1; D is possibly TRBD2 (6 bases). V gave up 1 base and J gave up 13 bases, with 8 bases separating them. The CDR3 consists of 11 residues. From germline, CDR1 is MDHEN and CDR2 SYDVKM. The CDR3 protein is CASSLSGVQFF. In DNA, the CDR3 is TGTGCCAGCAGTTTATCGGGGGTACAGTTCTTC.

In this sample, this clonotype turned up a few times. This chain connects TRBV7-8 to TRBJ2-7; tentatively, D is TRBD1 (5 bases). This CDR3 is 15 amino acids long. V was cut by 1 base and J by 2 bases, with 12 bases left in between. Germline V gives CDR1 SGHVS, CDR2 FQNEAQ. The DNA for the CDR3 is TGTGCCAGCAGCTTAGAAGGGGTGAGGACCTACGAGCAGTACTTC. Its protein product is CASSLEGVRTYEQYF.

In its sample, this clonotype was seen many times. The V gene is TRBV6-1, the J gene TRBJ1-1; possibly TRBD1 for D (6 bases). Per germline, CDR1 MNHNS and CDR2 SASEGT. Trimming took 7 bases from V and 9 from J, leaving 21 bases between them. This CDR3 is 14 amino acids long. CDR3 amino acids: CASKWDTLPDKAFF. The CDR3, as DNA: TGTGCCAGCAAATGGGACACTTTACCTGACAAAGCTTTCTTT.

The chain has TRBV20-1 and TRBJ2-3; perhaps TRBD1 as D (7 bases). Germline lookup yields CDR1 DFQATT and CDR2 SNEGSKA (reference sequence). CDR3 length equals 16 residues. Deletions cut 3 bases from V and 0 bases from J, with 16 bases between. In DNA form, the CDR3 reads TGCAGTGCTAGTACCCCGACAGGGACTAGCACAGATACGCAGTATTTT. It specifies CSASTPTGTSTDTQYF.

The chain joins TRBV29-1 to TRBJ2-3; TRBD2 matches 7 bases. This CDR3 has 14 residues. CDR1 is SQVTM and CDR2 is ANQGSEA in the germline V gene. Trimming took 6 bases from V and 2 from J; bases not matched to a gene: 8. CDR3 residues: CSVQIGGNTDTQYF. CDR3 DNA: TGCAGCGTCCAAATCGGGGGGAACACAGATACGCAGTATTTT.

This clonotype has ten or more counts. CDR3: CASTPASGPSEKLFF. CDR3 sequence (DNA): TGTGCCAGCACCCCAGCCTCCGGACCGAGTGAAAAACTGTTTTTT. The chain carries TRBV12-3 or TRBV12-4 and TRBJ1-4; no definite D call. CDR3 length: 15 residues. Between the trimmed V and J ends, which lost 7 bases and 7 bases, there was a span of 19 bases.

This clonotype was counted ten times or more. The CDR3 DNA sequence: TGTGCCAGCAGTGAAGCGCCCAGCGGAGTGATCAATGAGCAGTTCTTC. As protein: CASSEAPSGVINEQFF. The V gene is TRBV6-1, the J gene TRBJ2-1; a weak D match, TRBD2 (5 bases). The germline V and J ends were trimmed by 0 bases and 6 bases, with 15 bases remaining between them. This CDR3 has 16 residues. Germline V CDR1 and CDR2: MNHNS, SASEGT.

J is TRBJ2-4 and V is TRBV5-1, with D perhaps TRBD1 (6 bases). This CDR3 spans 15 amino acids. V gave up 0 bases and J gave up 6 bases, with 13 bases separating them. Germline CDR1 SGHRS, CDR2 YFSETQ. DNA of the CDR3: TGCGCCAGCAGCTTGGTGGGGGCGGCGGCAAACATTCAGTACTTC. Residues: CASSLVGAAANIQYF.

The rearrangement links TRBV10-3 to TRBJ2-5, with 8 nucleotides matching TRBD1. The CDR3 sequence is 15 residues long. Per the germline V gene, CDR1 is ENHRY and CDR2 is SYGVKD. Trimming took 6 bases from V and 4 from J; bases not matched to a gene: 10. The chain's CDR3 is CAISGLGQERETQYF. Written as DNA, the CDR3 is TGTGCCATCAGCGGCCTGGGACAGGAGAGAGAGACCCAGTACTTC.